This T cell receptor (beta chain) came from a study of cytomegalovirus exposure and HLA in healthy donors (dated by TCRdb to 2016 to 2017). Some background on the complete study: According to an earlier analysis of a few hundred of the donors, about 179 million T cells yielded 117 million unique TCR beta sequences and about 300 Gb of sequence data. Donor age, sex, ethnicity and CMV serostatus were compiled together with the repertoire data. Genome-wide SNP genotypes for about 55% of the 666 donors were used in a later genetic analysis, which treated that subset as a discovery cohort. An earlier analysis of about 600 of the donors used high-throughput TCR beta sequencing to judge whether each TCR beta V gene segment behaved as functional or pseudogenic. Around 330 gigabases of sequencing data and around 90 million unique TCR sequences made up an early release that covered around 640 HLA-typed donors. Class I and class II HLA loci were covered by the typing at four-digit resolution. Typing coverage differed by locus: A, B, C, DRB1 and DQB1 were typed in about 629-630 donors, DQA1 in roughly 500, DPA1 in some 570, and DPB1 in just under 490. The study used immunosequencing to profile the T cell repertoires of several hundred subjects and linked those repertoires to cytomegalovirus serostatus. Every discovery cohort repertoire had been produced on one sequencing platform. A later analysis re-examined previously published TCR beta repertoires from more than 550 donors and added high-resolution HLA genotyping to investigate patterns of TCR occurrence. Among the approximately 420 genotyped donors, approximately 77% belonged to the genetic ancestry cluster associated with self-reported Caucasian donors. The study aimed to test whether cataloging public T cell receptors could reveal signatures of past pathogen exposure. Along with the roughly 670-subject first cohort, a separate validation cohort of over a hundred different subjects was used. Roughly 5 DR-DQ haplotypes were handled as single units for association and clustering, since linkage in the cohort was strong. Rather than using new phenotypic data, the later analysis identified candidate immune exposures from TCR beta sequences and from how often those sequences occurred across donors. On average, about 200,000 unique TCR beta nucleotide sequences were sequenced per donor among 398 genotyped donors of the cohort, with around 19% of those sequences being non-productive. The study combined high-throughput TCR immunosequencing, statistical association of individual TCRs with disease status, and machine learning to predict cytomegalovirus infection status. The investigation overall reported the following: Immune exposure information for the cohort was limited to CMV serostatus. About 17 rarely observed V segments, including chromosome 9 orphons, were excluded from the earlier analysis of some 590 of the donors because counts were too low. Correlated functional status among segregating V segments might reflect linkage disequilibrium, but an unknown experimental factor could not be ruled out. In a later analysis, most CMV-associated TCR beta chains were found to appear HLA-restricted, with HLA associations seemingly driven largely by CMV exposure. Some IMGT-functional V segments, including TRBV6-2 and TRBV6-3, could not be told apart with the 87-base-pair reads, so those segments were excluded. In a later analysis, the rate of TCR association differed among HLA loci, with DRB1 alleles having the most associated TCRs and HLA-C alleles having the fewest. The authors suggested that the approach could potentially be generalized to other disease states and immunological phenotypes. In a later analysis, some 17,000 TCR beta sequences were associated with specific HLA alleles at a false discovery rate of 0.05. The study gave a list of over 150 TCR beta chains associated with cytomegalovirus. Roughly uniform sequencing depth across donors was assumed in presence/absence analyses, although this assumption may not hold. While some public TCRs were present in many individuals, most TCR sequences turned up only very rarely across donors. The cohort was sequenced for TCR beta chains only, and without alpha or paired-chain data the features that could be detected were limited. Broadly in line with IMGT annotations, most TCR beta V segments showed up in productive rearrangements about 90% or about 30% of the time in an earlier analysis of several hundred of the donors. When HLA alleles, especially DR and DQ, strongly co-occurred, attributing TCR associations to individual alleles was difficult. The classifier was reported to diagnose cytomegalovirus status with high specificity and sensitivity in both the original and validation cohorts. Compared with the 666-donor mean, donors in an Asian-associated ancestry cluster had fewer N-insertions in productive TCRs, according to a later genetic analysis. A few of the identified cytomegalovirus-associated TCR beta chains were confirmed in vitro to be specific for cytomegalovirus antigens. A further reported finding was that TCR beta sequences accurately predicted the HLA-A and HLA-B alleles for most subjects in the first cohort. A later genetic analysis associated a missense DCLRE1C variant with V-gene and J-gene trimming of TCR beta chains, and an independent cohort replicated the association. Several of the top co-occurrence clusters appeared to be linked to parvovirus B19, influenza, CMV and Epstein-Barr virus, according to a later analysis. HLA typing was unavailable for some donors at each locus, so association tests used only the typed subset. The sequencing pipeline was judged likely to have produced a cluster of highly shared sequence variants as a technical artifact. In a later analysis, HLA-associated TCR beta chains showed more clonal expansion and lower generation probabilities than non-associated chains that were equally common.

Libraries were prepared through the immunoSEQ multiplex PCR assay. The multiplex PCR relied on a mix of 60 forward primers for TCR Vbeta segments and 13 reverse primers for TCR Jbeta segments. The CDR3 region of rearranged TCR beta genes was amplified from genomic DNA with a multiplex PCR assay. The Illumina HiSeq System was used to sequence the amplified TCR beta libraries as 87-base-pair reads. As for the original processing: A later analysis tallied around 87 million unique TCR beta chains across the 666 repertoires, and approximately 12 million of those chains were shared by two or more donors. Raw reads were error-corrected and collapsed into unique sequences by a nearest-neighbor algorithm in which closely related sequences were merged to remove PCR and sequencing errors. To assign V, D and J gene segments, CDR3 sequences were aligned to IMGT reference sequences. For a sequence to be retained, a match of at least six nucleotides was required to both a V gene segment and a J gene segment. A rearrangement was called productive if the CDR3 had no stop codons and remained in frame with V and J, and every other rearrangement was called non-productive. Following IMGT convention, CDR3 was defined as the stretch from the second conserved V-encoded cysteine to the conserved J-encoded phenylalanine. In an earlier analysis of approximately 590 of the donors, sequences lacking an unambiguous match to a single V gene segment were excluded. In an earlier analysis of 450 to 700 of the donors, V segments were called functional above 56.7% productive rearrangements and were called segregating when the between-donor standard deviation exceeded 5%. A statistical classification framework was developed to diagnose cytomegalovirus status using the catalog of TCR beta chain sequences. A later analysis assigned V and J genes by comparing TCR nucleotide sequences with IMGT/GENE-DB human TR gene sequences. A later analysis assigned CDR3 sequences and most-parsimonious VDJ recombination scenarios with the TCRdist pipeline. In a later analysis, each TCR beta chain was defined by its CDR3 amino acid sequence together with its V-gene family, and reads without a unique V-gene family were excluded. A later analysis removed 450 to 600 highly shared, low-generation-probability nucleotide sequences to deal with suspected cross-contamination and a sequencing artifact. For each public chain, a later analysis derived a clonal expansion index from normalized ranks of inferred template counts within each repertoire. In a later analysis, generation probabilities were computed using a VDJ recombination model fitted to out-of-frame rearrangements, and the results were checked against IGoR. A later analysis scored TCR-TCR, TCR-HLA and TCR-CMV co-occurrence with hypergeometric tests, applying a repertoire-size bias correction to TCR pairs. A later analysis estimated false discovery rates by permuting HLA or CMV assignments 20 times. In a later analysis, co-occurring TCRs were grouped using DBSCAN, with TCRdist sequence similarity added in when clustering inside HLA-allele-positive subsets. Repertoires with fewer than 30,000 or more than 120,000 public chains, plus five repertoires with anomalous nucleotide sharing, were excluded from co-occurrence clustering. Drawn from immuneACCESS, this table holds only the in-frame rearrangements with V and J called that TCRdb kept. Clones are partly lost; checked studies trace under half to an unresolved V gene and leave the rest unexplained. D and trimming were read from the DNA, whereas the V and J calls and clone size are those reported in that table. In this sample the table shows around 130,000 clones, 75% to 85% of which occur a single time. The biggest ten clones account for about 1.8% of the sample.

Comments on this clone: The antigen it recognizes is unknown. Base qualities are not provided; no much larger clone lies one nucleotide away.

The cohort consisted of 666 healthy bone marrow donors. At the time of sampling, every cohort member was nominally healthy, though immune exposures that went unrecorded were likely present. The donor tested CMV seronegative and was one of the 352 seronegative cohort members. A peripheral blood sample was provided by each donor, and peripheral blood mononuclear cells were used for TCR beta sequencing. Genomic DNA extraction from the blood cell samples was performed with the Qiagen DNeasy Blood Extraction Kit. The germline V gene supplies CDR1 SGHVS and CDR2 FQNEAQ. V and J lose 2 bases and 2 bases, and a span of 13 bases separates them. The CDR3 goes from the cysteine to the phenylalanine over 15 residues. The sequence is cut down to CDR3 DNA, 45 bases in frame from base 1.

The rearrangement joined TRBV7-8 to TRBJ2-7; the D gene is possibly TRBD2, with 6 bases matching. The sample comprised PBMCs. The TCR sequence derives from a man aged 35-49 years in good health and CMV-seronegative. The CDR3 loop reads CASSLLLAATYEQYF. The nucleotide sequence is given as TGTGCCAGCAGCTTATTATTAGCGGCCACCTACGAGCAGTACTTC.